A single TCR beta chain is shown here with its context. The data stem from a study of blood T cell repertoires in COVID-19. Study-level information: PBMCs, B-cell-depleted T cells, or T cells provided the cDNA or gDNA that made up the material.

Per the original data handling: Reference gene primer amplification in the assay estimated nucleated cell counts. TCRdb's copy holds only in-frame clones and misses some; the assay was immunoSEQ multiplex PCR. For V, J and clone size, that table is used; D and trimming come from the DNA. The sample lists approximately 80,000 clones; approximately 76% were seen once. The germline V gene has CDR1 SGHDT and CDR2 YYEEEE. The CDR3 has 16 residues. V was trimmed by 2 bases and J by 0 bases, leaving 9 bases between them. The rearrangement uses TRBV5-6 and TRBJ1-6; D ambiguous. This TCR derives from a man aged 65 to 85 with active or convalescent COVID-19. The sample taken for sequencing was peripheral blood. The CDR3 nucleotides read TGTGCCAGCAGCTTAAGCGCGACCTCCTATAATTCACCCCTCCACTTT. It yields the protein CASSLSATSYNSPLHF. The full variable domain, its missing parts supplied by reference TRBV5-6 and TRBJ1-6, is DAGVTQSPTHLIKTRGQQVTLRCSPKSGHDTVSWYQQALGQGPQFIFQYYEEEERQRGNFPDRFSGHQFPNYSSELNVNALLLGDSALYLCASSLSATSYNSPLHFGNGTRLTVT.